The 22 T cell receptor beta chains below all came from one sample that was sequenced in a study of blood T cell repertoires in COVID-19. Assay: immunoSEQ multiplex PCR; the TCRdb copy retains only in-frame clones and omits some. The table lists about 220,000 clones, around four fifths of them singletons, with roughly 5.3% in the top ten. The sequenced sample was peripheral blood. These receptors originate from a woman aged 55-75 years who had recovered from COVID-19.

This clone was counted once. CDR3 coding DNA: TGTGCCAGCAGTCTAACAGGGGGCAATTACAATGAGCAGTTCTTC. Protein: CASSLTGGNYNEQFF. V and J are TRBV2 and TRBJ2-1, with 9 positions matching TRBD1. This CDR3 has 15 amino acids. The ends lost 5 bases at V and 4 bases at J; junction bases unmatched: 6. CDR1 is SNHLY and CDR2 is FYNNEI in the germline V gene. The full variable domain, rest sourced from reference TRBV2 and TRBJ2-1, is EPEVTQTPSHQVTQMGQEVILRCVPISNHLYFYWYRQILGQKVEFLVSFYNNEISEKSEIFDDQFSVERPDGSNFTLKIRSTKLEDSAMYFCASSLTGGNYNEQFFGPGTRLTVL.

This clone showed up just a few times. The V and J genes are TRBV19 and TRBJ2-1; 9 positions match TRBD2. Germline CDR1 LNHDA, CDR2 SQIVND (reference sequence). V was pared by 7 bases and J by 7 bases, with 11 bases of the junction left unmatched. The CDR3 contains 15 residues. CDR3 protein: CASIEWGSGGNEQFF. Written as DNA, the CDR3 is TGTGCCAGTATTGAATGGGGTAGCGGGGGAAATGAGCAGTTCTTC.

The chain has TRBV4-1 and TRBJ1-1; 7 bases map to TRBD1. Germline V CDR1 and CDR2: MGHRA, YSYEKL. The CDR3 has 15 residues. V dropped 4 bases and J dropped 4; count of bases not matched to a gene: 9. CDR3 nucleotides: TGCGCCAGCAGCCGGCAAGCAGGGGGGAGCACTGAAGCTTTCTTT. Its translation is CASSRQAGGSTEAFF.

The chain links TRBV5-1 to TRBJ2-5, with D perhaps TRBD2 (6 bases). This CDR3 contains 13 residues. Germline CDR1 SGHRS, CDR2 YFSETQ. V gave up 3 bases and J gave up 5 bases, with 11 bases separating them. CDR3 sequence (DNA): TGCGCCAGCAGCTCCCGGGACTCCGAGACCCAGTACTTC. This codes for CASSSRDSETQYF.

This clone appeared a single time. CDR3 residues: CASSRTSGSTTGETQYF. CDR3 sequence (DNA): TGCGCCAGCAGCCGGACTAGCGGATCAACCACTGGTGAGACCCAGTACTTC. The chain has TRBV5-1 and TRBJ2-5, with 10 bases lining up with TRBD2. This CDR3 has 17 residues. Germline assignment: CDR1 SGHRS and CDR2 YFSETQ. Trimming cost V 4 bases and J 5 bases; bases outside gene matches: 14. The variable domain in full, completed from reference TRBV5-1 and TRBJ2-5, reads KAGVTQTPRYLIKTRGQQVTLSCSPISGHRSVSWYQQTPGQGLQFLFEYFSETQRNKGNFPGRFSGRQFSNSRSEMNVSTLELGDSALYLCASSRTSGSTTGETQYFGPGTRLLVL.

This rearrangement joins TRBV2 to TRBJ2-6, with 15 positions matching TRBD2. CDR3 length: 19 residues. The V gene's germline CDR1 is SNHLY and CDR2 FYNNEI. V was pared by 7 bases and J by 4 bases, with 11 bases of the junction left unmatched. CDR3 protein: CASTSYGLAGGYGANVLTF. CDR3 nucleotide sequence: TGTGCCAGCACGAGTTACGGACTAGCGGGGGGGTACGGGGCCAACGTCCTGACTTTC.

The chain couples TRBV9 to TRBJ2-3; 10 nucleotides align to TRBD2. The germline V gene has CDR1 SGDLS and CDR2 YYNGEE. With 6 bases clipped from V and 4 bases from J, the junction kept 14 bases outside the gene matches. CDR3 size: 17 residues. CDR3 DNA sequence: TGTGCCAGCAATCCCCCGGCTAGCGGGGGCCTAGCAGATACGCAGTATTTT. It specifies CASNPPASGGLADTQYF.

This clone was found a few times. The chain joins TRBV6-6 to TRBJ1-5; tentative D call: TRBD1 (5 bases). The CDR3 runs to 14 residues. The germline V gene has CDR1 MNHNY and CDR2 SVGAGI (reference sequence). V dropped 2 bases and J dropped 4 bases, with 9 bases sitting between them. CDR3 sequence: CASSYGRVNQPQHF. CDR3 bases: TGTGCCAGCAGTTACGGCAGGGTTAATCAGCCCCAGCATTTT.

This chain joins TRBV19 and TRBJ1-2; TRBD1 matches at 11 bases. This CDR3 spans 14 amino acids. Trimming took 1 base from V and 7 from J; bases not matched to a gene: 2. CDR1 and CDR2 (germline): LNHDA, SQIVND (reference sequence). The CDR3 sequence: CASSIAGTGGGYTF. CDR3 nucleotide sequence: TGTGCCAGTAGTATAGCCGGGACAGGGGGTGGCTACACCTTC.

V gene TRBV2 combines with J gene TRBJ2-6; possibly TRBD2 for D (6 bases). V lost 3 bases and J 3 bases, leaving 12 bases between the germline ends. This CDR3 comprises 16 residues. Germline assignment: CDR1 SNHLY and CDR2 FYNNEI. CDR3 bases: TGTGCCAGCAGTGACCTTGGCGGGGTTGGGGCCAACGTCCTGACTTTC. Translating gives CASSDLGGVGANVLTF. Together with reference TRBV2 and TRBJ2-6, the CDR3 gives the full variable domain: EPEVTQTPSHQVTQMGQEVILRCVPISNHLYFYWYRQILGQKVEFLVSFYNNEISEKSEIFDDQFSVERPDGSNFTLKIRSTKLEDSAMYFCASSDLGGVGANVLTFGAGSRLTVL.

The CDR3 DNA reads TGTGCCAGCAGCCCCTTGCGGCTAGGGGGCGATACGCAGTATTTT. Amino acid sequence: CASSPLRLGGDTQYF. The chain has TRBV7-8 and TRBJ2-3; 7 nucleotides line up with TRBD1. The V gene's germline CDR1 is SGHVS and CDR2 FQNEAQ. The V gene end was trimmed by 5 bases and the J gene end by 6 bases; junction bases not matched to a gene: 11. The CDR3 totals 15 residues. Full variable domain (outside the CDR3, taken from reference TRBV7-8 and TRBJ2-3): GAGVSQSPRYKVAKRGQDVALRCDPISGHVSLFWYQQALGQGPEFLTYFQNEAQLDKSGLPSDRFFAERPEGSVSTLKIQRTQQEDSAVYLCASSPLRLGGDTQYFGPGTRLTVL.

CDR3 nucleotide sequence: TGCGCCAGCAGCCAAGATCGACAGGGCGATTCACCCCTCCACTTT. Its protein is CASSQDRQGDSPLHF. The chain recombines TRBV4-3 with TRBJ1-6; 7 bases match TRBD1. CDR1 is LGHNA and CDR2 is YSLEER in the germline V gene. V lost 0 bases, J lost 8 bases, and 4 bases stayed unmatched. The length of the CDR3 is 15 residues.

The rearrangement joins TRBV11-2 to TRBJ2-7, with 9 bases that match TRBD2. Germline loops: CDR1 SGHAT, CDR2 FQNNGV. CDR3 length: 15 amino acids. Unmatched junction bases numbered 3, after V lost 3 bases and J lost 0 bases. CDR3 sequence (DNA): TGTGCCAGCAGCTTGCGGGGGGGCAGCTCCTACGAGCAGTACTTC. Translation: CASSLRGGSSYEQYF.

This chain links TRBV11-2 with TRBJ1-5; D is uncertain. Germline loops: CDR1 SGHAT, CDR2 FQNNGV. V was clipped by 4 bases and J by 4 bases, with 11 bases between them. CDR3 length: 14 residues. The CDR3 loop is CASSSDRGNQPQHF. In DNA form, the CDR3 reads TGTGCCAGCAGCTCGGACCGGGGAAATCAGCCCCAGCATTTT.

The chain couples TRBV10-1 to TRBJ2-2; D remains ambiguous. V was cut by 3 bases and J by 7 bases, with 15 bases left in between. The CDR3 covers 15 residues. The germline CDR1 and CDR2 sequences are WNHNN and SYGVQD (reference sequence). Here the CDR3 reads CASSDDSSSYGELFF. CDR3 in DNA: TGCGCCAGCAGTGACGACTCCTCGTCGTACGGGGAGCTGTTTTTT.

CDR3 nucleotides: TGTGCCATCAGTGAGGTAGAGTACGGCTACACCTTC. As protein: CAISEVEYGYTF. The chain employs TRBV10-3 and TRBJ1-2; D call uncertain. CDR1 is ENHRY, CDR2 SYGVKD, per germline. This CDR3 has 12 amino acids. Trimming left V 2 bases short and J 8 bases short, with 9 bases between.

This clone was seen more than once but under ten times. The chain uses TRBV5-1 and TRBJ1-6, with TRBD1 matching 8 bases. J gave up 3 bases and V 1 base, and 3 bases lay outside the gene matches. The CDR3 runs to 16 residues. Germline CDR1 SGHRS, CDR2 YFSETQ. The CDR3 region is CASSLQGADYNSPLHF. The CDR3 region has the DNA TGCGCCAGCAGCTTGCAGGGGGCGGACTATAATTCACCCCTCCACTTT.

The rearrangement joins TRBV5-4 to TRBJ1-4; TRBD1 might be the D (5 bases). CDR1 and CDR2 from the germline V gene are SGHNT and YYREEE (reference sequence). The CDR3 is 13 amino acids. Trimming shortened V by 4 bases and J by 8 bases, and 12 bases separated the two germline ends. The CDR3: CASSPGWGEKLFF. DNA for the CDR3: TGTGCCAGCAGCCCCGGGTGGGGCGAAAAACTGTTTTTT.

This clone has just one count. This chain joins TRBV19 and TRBJ2-3, with D possibly TRBD1 on 6 matching bases. The V end was cut by 5 bases, the J end by 4 bases, with 16 bases between. The CDR3 spans 15 residues. Germline CDR1 LNHDA, CDR2 SQIVND (reference sequence). As DNA, the CDR3 is TGTGCCAGTAGTCCGGGACACCAAGGGTCAGATACGCAGTATTTT. This gives the protein CASSPGHQGSDTQYF.

This rearrangement joins TRBV10-1 to TRBJ2-3, with TRBD1 identical over 10 bases. The ends lost 5 bases at V and 6 bases at J; junction bases unmatched: 8. CDR3 length equals 15 residues. Germline assignment: CDR1 WNHNN and CDR2 SYGVQD (reference sequence). CDR3 region: CASSPGDRGRDTQYF. As DNA, the CDR3 is TGCGCCAGCAGTCCGGGAGACAGGGGGCGCGATACGCAGTATTTT.

This chain uses TRBV5-5 with TRBJ2-3; D call uncertain. CDR3 length: 15 amino acids. V dropped 2 bases and J dropped 0 bases, with 10 bases sitting between them. From germline, CDR1 is SGHKS and CDR2 YYEKEE (reference sequence). In DNA form, the CDR3 reads TGTGCCAGCAGCTTCGCCTGGGCTAGCACAGATACGCAGTATTTT. The encoded protein is CASSFAWASTDTQYF.

This clone was seen just once. The gene calls are TRBV6-1 and TRBJ1-2; 8 bases map to TRBD1. The CDR3 sequence is 16 residues long. The V segment lost 5 bases and the J segment 3 bases; nucleotides outside the gene matches: 11. Germline-derived CDR1 and CDR2 are MNHNS and SASEGT. DNA for the CDR3: TGTGCCAGCAGTAAAGTCGAATCGGACAGGGACTATGGCTACACCTTC. Translation gives CASSKVESDRDYGYTF.